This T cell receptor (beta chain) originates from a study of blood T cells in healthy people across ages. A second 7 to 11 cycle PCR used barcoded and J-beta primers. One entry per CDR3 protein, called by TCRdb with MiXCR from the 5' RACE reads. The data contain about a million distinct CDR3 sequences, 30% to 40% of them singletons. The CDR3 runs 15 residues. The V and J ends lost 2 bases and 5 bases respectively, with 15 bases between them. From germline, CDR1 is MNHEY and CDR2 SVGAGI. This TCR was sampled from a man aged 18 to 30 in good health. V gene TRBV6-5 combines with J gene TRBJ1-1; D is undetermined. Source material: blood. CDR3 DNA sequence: TGTGCCAGCAGTTACCAAGGGCCTCCGGAAACTGAAGCTTTCTTT. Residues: CASSYQGPPETEAFF.